One sample yielded the 31 T cell receptor beta chains listed below, sequenced in a study of T cell repertoires in cytomegalovirus infection. TCRdb re-called the reads through MiXCR, storing one row per CDR3 protein. The sample records under 850,000 distinct CDR3 sequences, roughly 36% being singletons. Sequencing input: PBMCs. The receptors were gathered from a human donor in good health (CMV status not recorded). Some clones in this sample may be carry-over from other donors' samples.

In this sample, this clonotype turned up many times. The V and J genes are TRBV7-2 and TRBJ2-5; D possibly corresponds to TRBD1 (5 bases). The CDR3 covers 14 residues. The germline V gene encodes CDR1 SGHTA and CDR2 FQGNSA. Trimming removed 5 bases at V and 1 base at J, with 11 bases between. The CDR3, as DNA: TGTGCCAGCAGCGCACAGGCAATCCAAGAGACCCAGTACTTC. Translation: CASSAQAIQETQYF.

Turning to this clonotype: This CDR3 fails to terminate in the conserved phenylalanine or tryptophan, so it likely reflects a read error. The DNA is left out, because the CDR3 cannot be placed on it with certainty; the CDR3 is given as TCRdb lists it. The CDR3 sequence is CASSFAKTYEQYL. The chain employs TRBV7-2 and TRBJ2-7. Germline CDR1 is SGHTA and CDR2 is FQGNSA. The CDR3 adds up to 13 amino acids, both ends counted.

This chain joins TRBV2 and TRBJ1-5; a possible D gene is TRBD1 (5 bases). From germline, CDR1 is SNHLY and CDR2 FYNNEI. Trimming took off 5 bases at V and 4 bases at J, with 12 bases between the two ends. The CDR3 is 14 amino acids. CDR3 in amino acids: CASSKGWGNQPQHF. The CDR3 DNA reads TGTGCCAGCAGTAAGGGGTGGGGAAATCAGCCCCAGCATTTT.

This clonotype was seen once. Germline and junction disagree at one end, which may indicate a read error. This chain uses TRBV20-1 with TRBJ1-1; 10 bases match TRBD1. Germline lookup yields CDR1 DFQATT and CDR2 SNEGSKA (reference sequence). The CDR3 length is 15 residues. CDR3 nucleotide sequence: TGCAGTGCTGGGAGACAGGGGGCCATGAACACTGATGCTTTCTTT. Amino acid sequence: CSAGRQGAMNTDAFF.

V usage is TRBV7-9 and J usage is TRBJ2-1, with D hard to call. V lost 1 base and J 2 bases, leaving 9 bases between the germline ends. Germline-derived CDR1 and CDR2 are SEHNR and FQNEAQ (reference sequence). The CDR3 sequence is 15 residues long. CDR3 in DNA: TGTGCCAGCAGCTTAGGTCTGGTGACCTACAATGAGCAGTTCTTC. It specifies CASSLGLVTYNEQFF.

This chain connects TRBV27 to TRBJ1-1; 7 bases map to TRBD1. V dropped 6 bases and J dropped 0; count of bases not matched to a gene: 13. Germline V gene sequence: CDR1 MNHEY, CDR2 SMNVEV (reference sequence). CDR3 length: 17 amino acids. The CDR3 sequence: CASSSPTSGGLNTEAFF. CDR3 bases: TGTGCCAGCAGCTCACCCACCTCAGGGGGTTTGAACACTGAAGCTTTCTTT.

The chain couples TRBV7-3 to TRBJ2-1; D might be TRBD2 (7 bases). Germline V gene data show CDR1 as SGHTA and CDR2 as FQGTGA. The germline V and J ends were trimmed by 5 bases and 6 bases, with 20 bases remaining between them. This CDR3 is built from 16 residues. CDR3 in DNA: TGTGCCAGCAGCCTCAGGGAGAGGGGGGGCGGCAATGAGCAGTTCTTC. Translation: CASSLRERGGGNEQFF.

DNA for the CDR3: TGTGCCAGCAGTCCCCGGGGGCCTCAACAGGGGTATCAGCCCCAGCATTTT. This translates into CASSPRGPQQGYQPQHF. The chain has TRBV27 and TRBJ1-5; TRBD1 aligns across 7 bases. Trimming at V came to 5 bases and at J to 5 bases, leaving 15 bases not matched to a gene. This CDR3 is built from 17 residues. Per germline, CDR1 MNHEY and CDR2 SMNVEV (reference sequence).

The rearrangement links TRBV11-2 to TRBJ2-7; 7 bases map to TRBD1. Germline V CDR1 and CDR2: SGHAT, FQNNGV. The CDR3 has 14 amino acids. V gave up 4 bases and J gave up 2 bases; unmatched junction bases: 5. The DNA of the CDR3 is TGTGCCAGCAGCTGGGGGACAGAAGCCTACGAGCAGTACTTC. It specifies CASSWGTEAYEQYF.

J is TRBJ1-2 and V is TRBV5-1; tentative D call: TRBD1 (5 bases). The V end was cut by 4 bases, the J end by 4 bases, with 11 bases between. Germline CDR1 and CDR2: SGHRS and YFSETQ. The CDR3 is 13 amino acids. CDR3 protein: CASSKDTAYGYTF. In nucleotides, the CDR3 is TGCGCCAGCAGCAAGGACACGGCCTATGGCTACACCTTC.

This chain uses TRBV15 with TRBJ1-1; D gene ambiguous. Germline assignment: CDR1 LNHNV and CDR2 YYDKDF (reference sequence). V lost 0 bases, J lost 1 base, and 3 bases lay in between. This CDR3 comprises 13 residues. The CDR3 sequence: CATSRDPNTEAFF. CDR3 nucleotide sequence: TGTGCCACCAGCAGAGATCCGAACACTGAAGCTTTCTTT.

The table lists this clonotype with many counts. The DNA for the CDR3 is TGTGCCAGCAGTACGCCGAGGGGGCAGAACAATCAGCCCCAGCATTTT. It codes for CASSTPRGQNNQPQHF. The rearrangement links TRBV28 to TRBJ1-5; 7 bases are shared with TRBD1. The ends lost 5 bases at V and 3 bases at J; junction bases unmatched: 10. Germline lookup yields CDR1 MDHEN and CDR2 SYDVKM. CDR3 size: 16 residues. Drawing the rest from reference TRBV28 and TRBJ1-5, the complete variable domain is DVKVTQSSRYLVKRTGEKVFLECVQDMDHENMFWYRQDPGLGLRLIYFSYDVKMKEKGDIPEGYSVSREKKERFSLILESASTNQTSMYLCASSTPRGQNNQPQHFGDGTRLSIL.

CDR3 nucleotide sequence: TGTGCCAGTAGTATATCAGGAAGATCGCTCCAAGAGACCCAGTACTTC. Protein sequence: CASSISGRSLQETQYF. This chain joins TRBV19 and TRBJ2-5; the D is unclear. Trimming took off 2 bases at V and 1 base at J, with 14 bases between the two ends. The CDR3 runs 16 residues. CDR1 and CDR2 (germline): LNHDA, SQIVND (reference sequence). The whole variable domain, remainder taken from reference TRBV19 and TRBJ2-5, is DGGITQSPKYLFRKEGQNVTLSCEQNLNHDAMYWYRQDPGQGLRLIYYSQIVNDFQKGDIAEGYSVSREKKESFPLTVTSAQKNPTAFYLCASSISGRSLQETQYFGPGTRLLVL.

In this sample, this clonotype turned up a few times. The V gene is TRBV11-1, the J gene TRBJ1-2, with D possibly matching TRBD1 (6 bases). CDR3 length equals 15 residues. V was shortened by 5 bases and J by 8 bases, with 21 bases between the two germline ends. The germline V gene has CDR1 SGHAT and CDR2 FQDESV (reference sequence). CDR3 bases: TGTGCCAGCAGCCTTGGGGCAGGGGATACTGTCGGCTACACCTTC. It codes for CASSLGAGDTVGYTF.

This clonotype was observed a few times. This chain links TRBV2 with TRBJ2-2; possibly TRBD2 for D (6 bases). V was pared by 11 bases and J by 4 bases, with 20 bases between. The CDR3 is made up of 15 amino acids. Per the germline V gene, CDR1 is SNHLY and CDR2 is FYNNEI. CDR3 protein: CAAKGGRLRTGELFF. As DNA, the CDR3 is TGTGCCGCGAAGGGTGGGAGGTTACGCACCGGGGAGCTGTTTTTT.

The table lists this clonotype with a few counts. The rearrangement links TRBV7-4 to TRBJ2-3; D possibly corresponds to TRBD2 (5 bases). Germline V CDR1 and CDR2: SGHVT, SQSDAQ. The CDR3 runs to 15 residues. Trimming cost V 3 bases and J 1 base, with 11 bases left between them. CDR3 residues: CASSFPSRGTDTQYF. CDR3 sequence (DNA): TGTGCCAGCAGCTTCCCTAGCAGAGGCACAGATACGCAGTATTTT.

V is TRBV12-3 or TRBV12-4 and J is TRBJ2-1; 9 bases align to TRBD2. V was pared by 2 bases and J by 2 bases, with 4 bases of the junction left unmatched. The CDR3 is made up of 16 amino acids. The CDR3 nucleotides read TGTGCCAGCAGTTTAAGGCTAGCGGGACCCTACAATGAGCAGTTCTTC. As protein: CASSLRLAGPYNEQFF.

The V gene is TRBV19, the J gene TRBJ1-1, with 7 positions matching TRBD1. Per the germline V gene, CDR1 is LNHDA and CDR2 is SQIVND (reference sequence). V gave up 4 bases and J gave up 0 bases; unmatched junction bases: 5. CDR3 length equals 15 residues. CDR3 residues: CASSTRDRVNTEAFF. For the CDR3, the DNA is TGTGCCAGTAGTACGCGGGACAGAGTGAACACTGAAGCTTTCTTT.

This clonotype turned up a few times. The chain has TRBV4-1 and TRBJ1-1; maybe TRBD1 (6 bases). There are 15 residues in the CDR3. Germline V lookup: CDR1 MGHRA, CDR2 YSYEKL. Trimming pared 1 base from V and 1 base from J, leaving 10 bases between. The CDR3 sequence: CASSQGGTPNTEAFF. For the CDR3, the DNA is TGCGCCAGCAGCCAAGGCGGGACACCGAACACTGAAGCTTTCTTT.

To note about this clonotype: This likely comes from a read error, as the CDR3 has no conserved phenylalanine or tryptophan at its end. V gene TRBV7-2 combines with J gene TRBJ2-7; D unresolved. Germline-derived CDR1 and CDR2 are SGHTA and FQGNSA. The CDR3 totals 11 residues. The V and J ends lost 4 bases and 4 bases respectively, with 5 bases between them. CDR3 region: CASSYEYEQYL. DNA of the CDR3: TGTGCCAGCAGCTACGAGTACGAGCAGTACTTA.

The chain links TRBV7-2 to TRBJ2-1; D may correspond to TRBD1 or TRBD2 (5 bases each). Looked up from germline, CDR1 is SGHTA and CDR2 is FQGNSA. This CDR3 has 13 residues. V lost 5 bases and J lost 7, with 12 bases in between. The CDR3 loop is CASSGGLRNEQFF. CDR3 bases: TGTGCCAGCAGCGGGGGATTGCGGAATGAGCAGTTCTTC.

V gene TRBV13 combines with J gene TRBJ2-1; 11 bases map to TRBD2. Trimming took 2 bases from V and 9 from J; bases not matched to a gene: 18. The CDR3 consists of 19 residues. The germline V gene encodes CDR1 PRHDT and CDR2 FYEKMQ (reference sequence). The CDR3 protein is CASSLRLAGPGDRVSEQFF. The CDR3 DNA reads as TGTGCCAGCAGCTTAAGACTAGCGGGGCCCGGGGATCGGGTTAGTGAGCAGTTCTTC.

This clonotype was detected only a few times. The chain employs TRBV12-3 or TRBV12-4 and TRBJ2-7, with D unresolved. The CDR3 has 11 residues. Trimming pared 6 bases from V and 1 base from J, leaving 4 bases between. The CDR3 reads CASRVSYEQYF. The CDR3 DNA reads TGTGCCAGCAGGGTATCCTACGAGCAGTACTTC.

This clonotype was found a few times. The chain carries TRBV5-5 and TRBJ2-1, with TRBD2 matching 7 bases. The CDR3 sequence is 16 residues long. Losses at the gene ends were 4 bases for V and 0 bases for J; bases not matched to a gene: 7. Germline lookup yields CDR1 SGHKS and CDR2 YYEKEE (reference sequence). As DNA, the CDR3 is TGTGCCAGCAGCCCGGGACTATTGAGCTCCTACAATGAGCAGTTCTTC. This encodes CASSPGLLSSYNEQFF.

The genes are TRBV6-1 and TRBJ2-5; a weak D match, TRBD2 (6 bases). This CDR3 contains 14 residues. CDR1 is MNHNS, CDR2 SASEGT, per germline. V lost 5 bases, J lost 1 base, and 11 bases lay in between. The CDR3: CASSYLASQETQYF. DNA of the CDR3: TGTGCCAGCAGTTATCTAGCGAGCCAAGAGACCCAGTACTTC.

The chain has TRBV7-2 and TRBJ1-4, with a tentative D call TRBD1 (6 bases). V shed 5 bases and J shed 1 base, with 14 bases lying between them. The CDR3 loop spans 16 amino acids. The germline V gene encodes CDR1 SGHTA and CDR2 FQGNSA. CDR3 in amino acids: CASSQEGGRTNEKLFF. For the CDR3, the DNA is TGTGCCAGCAGCCAAGAGGGGGGCAGAACTAATGAAAAACTGTTTTTT.

This clonotype was counted ten times or more. V gene TRBV7-2 combines with J gene TRBJ2-1, with 14 bases matching TRBD2. CDR3 length: 17 amino acids. V gave up 2 bases and J gave up 4 bases; unmatched junction bases: 4. CDR1 SGHTA and CDR2 FQGNSA come from the germline V gene. Here the CDR3 reads CASSLRLAGGGYNEQFF. The DNA of the CDR3 is TGTGCCAGCAGCTTAAGACTAGCGGGAGGGGGTTACAATGAGCAGTTCTTC.

The genes are TRBV19 and TRBJ2-5; 10 bases match TRBD1. J lost 4 bases, V lost 5 bases, and 10 bases had no gene match. Germline V gene lookup returns CDR1 LNHDA and CDR2 SQIVND (reference sequence). There are 16 residues in the CDR3. The CDR3 loop reads CASSSGTGARGETQYF. The CDR3 DNA sequence: TGTGCCAGTAGTTCCGGGACAGGGGCCCGGGGAGAGACCCAGTACTTC.

This chain joins TRBV28 and TRBJ2-3; the D gene could be TRBD1 or TRBD2 (6 bases each). V lost 6 bases, J lost 2 bases, and 18 bases lay in between. Per the germline V gene, CDR1 is MDHEN and CDR2 is SYDVKM. The CDR3 spans 16 residues. CDR3 loop: CASRAGGHLYTDTQYF. CDR3 DNA: TGTGCCAGCAGAGCCGGGGGACACCTGTACACAGATACGCAGTATTTT.

The V and J genes are TRBV7-9 and TRBJ1-2; 10 nucleotides line up with TRBD1. The V segment lost 5 bases and the J segment 6 bases; nucleotides outside the gene matches: 6. The CDR3 consists of 14 residues. Germline V gene data show CDR1 as SEHNR and CDR2 as FQNEAQ (reference sequence). CDR3 coding DNA: TGTGCCAGCAGCAAGCAAGGACAGGGGGATGGCTACACCTTC. Residues: CASSKQGQGDGYTF.

The V gene is TRBV6-5, the J gene TRBJ2-2, with TRBD1 identical over 9 bases. There are 18 residues in the CDR3. In germline, CDR1 is MNHEY, CDR2 SVGAGI. V shed 8 bases and J 4 bases; nucleotides not matched to a gene: 17. In DNA, the CDR3 is TGTGCCAGCTCTAACTCGATCCGGGACAGGGCCCTCACCGGGGAGCTGTTTTTT. Its translation is CASSNSIRDRALTGELFF.